What follows is one T cell receptor beta chain and its context. CDR1 is LNHDA, CDR2 SQIVND, per germline (reference sequence). With 7 bases clipped from V and 6 bases from J, the junction kept 9 bases outside the gene matches. This CDR3 has 14 residues. This sample was included in a study of patients and donors after allogeneic stem cell transplantation. TCRdb processed the RT-PCR reads anew with MiXCR; each CDR3 protein has one entry. The sample has about 74,000 distinct CDR3 sequences; around a quarter are singletons. The rearrangement uses TRBV19 and TRBJ1-5, with 7 bases matching TRBD1. The sequenced sample consisted of blood, either unsorted or a sorted T cell fraction (not recorded which). This sequence originates from a human donor who was either an allogeneic HSCT recipient or a stem cell or donor lymphocyte infusion donor (not recorded which). It is not recorded whose cells these are; they may come from a transplant donor. The CDR3 is CASNNRGRVQPQHF. CDR3 DNA: TGTGCCAGTAATAACAGGGGCAGGGTTCAGCCCCAGCATTTT.